These T cell receptor beta chains were read from a single sample in a study of T cell responses to AZD1222 COVID-19 vaccine. Clones were read by immunoSEQ multiplex PCR, and TCRdb kept only the in-frame ones, dropping some. The sample gives approximately 110,000 clones, about 90% of which show up once; roughly 7% is in the top ten. Sequenced material: peripheral blood, taken on day 0 of AZD1222 vaccination. The receptors stem from an adult in good health. Both conserved end residues are part of each CDR3. A D gene is named only where the DNA matches it firmly. The size field is filled for only some rows; it gives once, few, many or a size class.

v_call,j_call,clone_size,d_call,cdr3_aa,cdr3_nt
TRBV7-9,TRBJ2-7,NA,TRBD2,CASSLVRAGAYEQYF,TGTGCCAGCAGCTTAGTCCGAGCGGGGGCCTACGAGCAGTACTTC
TRBV7-6,TRBJ1-5,NA,NA,CASSLGWGNNQPQHF,TGTGCCAGCAGCTTAGGTTGGGGAAACAATCAGCCCCAGCATTTT
TRBV2,TRBJ1-2,NA,NA,CASSWTETHYGYTF,TGTGCCAGCAGTTGGACCGAAACCCACTATGGCTACACCTTC
TRBV3-1/TRBV3-2,TRBJ1-1,NA,NA,CASSPRDNSYNTEAFF,TGTGCCAGCTCACCGCGGGATAATTCCTATAACACTGAAGCTTTCTTT
TRBV6-5,TRBJ2-1,NA,NA,CASSYREGYNEQFF,TGTGCCAGCAGTTATCGCGAGGGCTACAATGAGCAGTTCTTC
TRBV19,TRBJ2-3,NA,TRBD2,CASSWIAGVADTQYF,TGTGCCAGTAGTTGGATAGCGGGAGTGGCAGATACGCAGTATTTT
TRBV6-5,TRBJ1-6,NA,NA,CASSYTEPPSPLHF,TGTGCCAGCAGTTACACGGAGCCCCCCTCACCCCTCCACTTT
TRBV7-6,TRBJ2-5,NA,TRBD2,CASSSNSGAQETQYF,TGTGCCAGCAGCTCCAATAGCGGGGCCCAAGAGACCCAGTACTTC
TRBV6-5,TRBJ1-6,NA,TRBD1,CASSYAGTGVSPLHF,TGTGCCAGCAGTTACGCCGGGACAGGGGTTTCACCCCTCCACTTT
TRBV4-1,TRBJ1-1,NA,NA,CASSQDQSPNTEAFF,TGCGCCAGCAGCCAAGATCAGAGCCCGAACACTGAAGCTTTCTTT
TRBV19,TRBJ1-5,NA,NA,CASSLKQASNQPQHF,TGTGCCAGTAGTCTGAAGCAGGCTTCGAATCAGCCCCAGCATTTT
TRBV30,TRBJ1-1,once,NA,CAWSGPGYTEAFF,TGTGCCTGGAGTGGGCCAGGGTACACTGAAGCTTTCTTT
TRBV5-6,TRBJ1-5,NA,NA,CASSLPDIKVPKRHF,TGTGCCAGCAGCTTGCCCGACATTAAGGTCCCTAAGAGGCATTTT
TRBV5-1,TRBJ2-5,NA,NA,CASSFGGSVETQYF,TGCGCCAGCAGCTTTGGAGGGTCGGTCGAGACCCAGTACTTC
TRBV10-2,TRBJ1-5,once,NA,CASSDWGDQPQHF,TGCGCCAGCAGTGACTGGGGGGATCAGCCCCAGCATTTT
TRBV7-6,TRBJ2-3,NA,TRBD2,CASSATSGGETDTQYF,TGTGCCAGCAGCGCGACTAGCGGGGGTGAGACAGATACGCAGTATTTT
TRBV6-5,TRBJ2-3,NA,TRBD2,CASSYLRGSTDTQYF,TGTGCCAGCAGTTACTTGCGGGGGAGCACAGATACGCAGTATTTT
TRBV30,TRBJ1-2,NA,NA,CAWSVVSAGRFYGYTF,TGTGCCTGGAGTGTTGTTTCGGCAGGGCGGTTCTATGGCTACACCTTC
TRBV7-2,TRBJ2-5,NA,NA,CASSWDRETQYF,TGTGCCAGCAGCTGGGACCGTGAGACCCAGTACTTC
TRBV15,TRBJ2-6,NA,NA,CATSKEVRGPGANVLTF,TGTGCCACCAGCAAAGAGGTGCGGGGTCCTGGGGCCAACGTCCTGACTTTC
TRBV29-1,TRBJ1-1,few,NA,CSVAQGTNTEAFF,TGCAGCGTTGCCCAGGGAACGAACACTGAAGCTTTCTTT
TRBV5-5,TRBJ1-5,NA,TRBD1,CASSPGTGGYQPQHF,TGTGCCAGCAGCCCCGGGACAGGGGGCTATCAGCCCCAGCATTTT